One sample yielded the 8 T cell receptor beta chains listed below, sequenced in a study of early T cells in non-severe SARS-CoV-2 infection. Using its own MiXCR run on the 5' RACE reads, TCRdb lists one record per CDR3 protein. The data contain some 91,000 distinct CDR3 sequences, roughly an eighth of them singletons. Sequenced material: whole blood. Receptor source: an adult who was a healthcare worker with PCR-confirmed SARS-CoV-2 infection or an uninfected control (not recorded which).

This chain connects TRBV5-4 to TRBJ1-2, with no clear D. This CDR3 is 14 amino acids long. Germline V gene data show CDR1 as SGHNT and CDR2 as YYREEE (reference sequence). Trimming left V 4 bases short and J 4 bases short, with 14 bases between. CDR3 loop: CASSNTGSSYGYTF. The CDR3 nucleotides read TGTGCCAGCAGCAACACCGGGTCCTCCTATGGCTACACCTTC.

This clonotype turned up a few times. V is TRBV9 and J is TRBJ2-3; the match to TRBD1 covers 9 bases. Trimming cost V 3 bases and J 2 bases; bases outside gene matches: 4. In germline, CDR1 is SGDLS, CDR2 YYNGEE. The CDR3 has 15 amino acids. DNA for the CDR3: TGTGCCAGCAGCGCCGGGACAGGGACCACAGATACGCAGTATTTT. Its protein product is CASSAGTGTTDTQYF.

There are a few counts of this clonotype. CDR3 nucleotides: TGTGCCAGCTCACCAGGGAGTGGTTTTGGTTCTGAGCAGTTCTTC. It yields the protein CASSPGSGFGSEQFF. The gene calls are TRBV18 and TRBJ2-1; a weak D match, TRBD2 (5 bases). Germline V gives CDR1 KGHSH, CDR2 LQKENI. V lost 2 bases and J 9 bases, leaving 17 bases between the germline ends. This CDR3 is 15 amino acids long.

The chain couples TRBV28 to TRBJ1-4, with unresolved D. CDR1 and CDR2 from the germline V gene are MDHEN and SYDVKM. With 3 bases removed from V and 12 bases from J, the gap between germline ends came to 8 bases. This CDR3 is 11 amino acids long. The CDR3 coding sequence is TGTGCCAGCAGTTTCCGCAAGGAACTGTTTTTT. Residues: CASSFRKELFF.

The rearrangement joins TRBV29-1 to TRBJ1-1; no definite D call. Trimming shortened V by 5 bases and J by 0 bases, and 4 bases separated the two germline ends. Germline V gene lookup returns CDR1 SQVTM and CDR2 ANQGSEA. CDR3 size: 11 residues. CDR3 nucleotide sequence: TGCAGCGTTTTTCTGAACACTGAAGCTTTCTTT. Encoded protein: CSVFLNTEAFF.

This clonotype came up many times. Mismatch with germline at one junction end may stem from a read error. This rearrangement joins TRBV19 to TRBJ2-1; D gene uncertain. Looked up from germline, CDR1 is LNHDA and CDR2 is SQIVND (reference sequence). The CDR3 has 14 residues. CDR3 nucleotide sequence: TGTGCCAGTAGTTTAGACCTCAGTTACAATGAGCAGTTCTTC. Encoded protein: CASSLDLSYNEQFF.

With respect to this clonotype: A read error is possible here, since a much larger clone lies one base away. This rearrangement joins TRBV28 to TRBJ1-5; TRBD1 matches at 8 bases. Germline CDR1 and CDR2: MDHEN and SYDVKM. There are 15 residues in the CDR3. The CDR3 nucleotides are TGTGCCAGCAGTGACAGGGGTAGAGGCAATCAGTCCCAGCATTTT. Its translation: CASSDRGRGNQSQHF.

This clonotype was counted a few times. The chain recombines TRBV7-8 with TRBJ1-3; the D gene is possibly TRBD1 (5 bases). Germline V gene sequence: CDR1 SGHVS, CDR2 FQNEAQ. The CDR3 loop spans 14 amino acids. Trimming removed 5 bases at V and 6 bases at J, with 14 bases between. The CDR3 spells CASSLHGGENTIYF. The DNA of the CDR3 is TGTGCCAGCAGCCTTCACGGGGGGGAAAACACCATATATTTT.